The clone carrying this T cell receptor (beta chain) was observed once. In the PCR, 60 Vbeta and 13 Jbeta primers were used. Sequencing used immunoSEQ multiplex PCR; TCRdb keeps in-frame clones, though not all of them. Of some 120,000 clones listed, over 60% are singletons. This sample is drawn from a study of cytomegalovirus exposure and HLA in healthy donors. The CDR3 has 15 amino acids. With 5 bases removed from V and 0 bases from J, the gap between germline ends came to 13 bases. Germline V gene lookup returns CDR1 ENHRY and CDR2 SYGVKD. Sequencing used PBMCs. The receptor was derived from a human donor in good health. This chain connects TRBV10-3 to TRBJ1-2, with no clear D. This CDR3 reads CAISRTVQSNYGYTF. In nucleotides, the CDR3 is TGTGCCATCAGTCGAACAGTACAATCTAACTATGGCTACACCTTC.